This section outlines one T cell receptor (beta chain) sequence together with its context. Its specificity is not known. This sample was included in a study of STAT5B mutations in CD4+ large granular lymphocyte leukemia. Study-wide results and limits: Higher CD4+ than CD8+ T-LGLL clonality might reflect small sample size. CD4-sorted patient repertoires seemed more clonal than healthy CD4+ repertoires. TRBV06-family usage was enriched in top patient clones (8/27) versus controls (2/35).

The CDR3 consists of 14 residues. Trimming removed 1 base from V and 0 bases from J, with 6 bases in between. Germline lookup yields CDR1 SEHNR and CDR2 FQNEAQ (reference sequence). In the original processing: Productive clonotypes were detectable down to 2.59 x 10-5 frequency. Assay: immunoSEQ multiplex PCR; the TCRdb copy retains only in-frame clones and omits some. That table gives V, J and clone size, and the DNA gave D and trimming. The table records 30,000 to 35,000 clones, around 88% of them present only once. V and J are TRBV7-9 and TRBJ1-2; no clear D. The sequenced material came from CD4+ T cells from blood buffy coats. The receptor comes from a human donor in good health. The CDR3 is CASSLDSSNYGYTF. CDR3 coding DNA: TGTGCCAGCAGCTTAGACAGCTCTAACTATGGCTACACCTTC.